One and the same sample provided the 25 T cell receptor beta chains below, sequenced in a study of Graves' ophthalmopathy and Graves' hyperthyroidism. The authors amplified TCR beta CDR3 regions from RNA transcripts. HTBI primers primed a first-round RT-PCR, and a second-round multiplex PCR followed. TCRdb re-derived calls from the multiplex PCR reads in MiXCR, one entry per CDR3 protein. Here the sample spans around 1.1 million distinct CDR3 sequences, 35% to 40% being singletons. The material sequenced was peripheral blood or thyroid tissue (not recorded which). The origin of the receptors is an adult man with Graves' hyperthyroidism.

The chain uses TRBV7-2 and TRBJ2-2; tentative D call: TRBD1 (6 bases). The germline V gene encodes CDR1 SGHTA and CDR2 FQGNSA. V was pared by 4 bases and J by 1 base, with 16 bases between. This CDR3 comprises 17 residues. CDR3 amino acids: CASSSTGLALNTGELFF. In DNA, the CDR3 is TGTGCCAGCAGCTCTACAGGGCTAGCCTTGAACACCGGGGAGCTGTTTTTT.

This clonotype was counted many times. V and J are TRBV20-1 and TRBJ2-2; D remains ambiguous. This CDR3 is 14 amino acids long. V was shortened by 1 base and J by 0 bases, with 6 bases between the two germline ends. Germline CDR1 and CDR2: DFQATT and SNEGSKA (reference sequence). CDR3 sequence reads: CSARGLSNTGELFF. CDR3 coding DNA: TGCAGTGCTAGAGGTTTATCGAACACCGGGGAGCTGTTTTTT.

V usage is TRBV13 and J usage is TRBJ2-7; the D is unclear. Trimming took 0 bases from V and 2 from J, leaving 14 bases between them. Germline loops: CDR1 PRHDT, CDR2 FYEKMQ (reference sequence). CDR3 length: 16 residues. CDR3 sequence reads: CASSLGQARSPYEQYF. The CDR3 DNA is TGTGCCAGCAGCTTAGGCCAAGCGAGAAGTCCCTACGAGCAGTACTTC.

The V call is TRBV12-3 or TRBV12-4, the J call TRBJ1-1, with unresolved D. This CDR3 comprises 16 residues. With 6 bases removed from V and 0 bases from J, the gap between germline ends came to 17 bases. The CDR3 here is CASSSNGVRMNTEAFF. CDR3 in DNA: TGTGCCAGCAGCTCCAATGGGGTCCGCATGAACACTGAAGCTTTCTTT.

Comment on this clonotype: Without the conserved terminal phenylalanine or tryptophan, this CDR3 likely stems from a read error. J is TRBJ2-2 and V is TRBV7-2; 8 nucleotides agree with TRBD2. CDR1 is SGHTA, CDR2 FQGNSA, per germline. This CDR3 is 16 amino acids long. V was pared by 5 bases and J by 0 bases, with 5 bases of the junction left unmatched. CDR3 residues: CASSRGLAANTGELFS. The CDR3 DNA sequence: TGTGCCAGCAGCAGAGGACTAGCAGCGAACACCGGGGAGCTGTTTTCT.

This clonotype came up many times. CDR3 sequence reads: CASSPYSTSGNRYEQYF. The CDR3 nucleotides are TGTGCCAGCAGCCCATACTCGACTAGCGGGAACCGCTACGAGCAGTACTTC. The chain employs TRBV7-9 and TRBJ2-7; TRBD2 aligns across 11 bases. The CDR3 is made up of 17 amino acids. The trim removed 5 bases at V and 3 bases at J, leaving 12 bases unmatched. Germline-derived CDR1 and CDR2 are SEHNR and FQNEAQ (reference sequence). Filled out from reference TRBV7-9 and TRBJ2-7, the complete variable domain reads DTGVSQNPRHKITKRGQNVTFRCDPISEHNRLYWYRQTLGQGPEFLTYFQNEAQLEKSRLLSDRFSAERPKGSFSTLEIQRTEQGDSAMYLCASSPYSTSGNRYEQYFGPGTRLTVT.

This clonotype was detected only a few times. The chain couples TRBV3-1 to TRBJ2-5; 7 bases line up with TRBD2. With V trimmed by 4 bases and J by 4 bases, 9 bases remained unmatched. CDR3 length: 15 amino acids. The germline V gene encodes CDR1 LGHDT and CDR2 YNNKEL (reference sequence). The CDR3 DNA reads TGTGCCAGCAGCCCACTAGCGTTTGGTCGAGAGACCCAGTACTTC. Protein: CASSPLAFGRETQYF.

With regard to this clonotype: At one boundary the junction diverges from the germline segment, which might be a read error. This chain joins TRBV25-1 and TRBJ2-7; perhaps TRBD1 as D (5 bases). CDR3 length: 14 amino acids. The V gene's germline CDR1 is MGHDK and CDR2 SYGVNS. The DNA for the CDR3 is TGTGCCAGCAGCCAATTTTTGGGGCTGGACGAGCGGTACTTC. Translation gives CASSQFLGLDERYF.

This clonotype was recorded at least ten times. This chain links TRBV29-1 with TRBJ1-2, with 9 bases aligning to TRBD1. The germline V gene encodes CDR1 SQVTM and CDR2 ANQGSEA. The ends lost 4 bases at V and 1 base at J; junction bases unmatched: 1. The length of the CDR3 is 13 residues. The chain's CDR3 is CSVGDRDNYGYTF. In DNA, the CDR3 is TGCAGCGTTGGGGACAGGGATAACTATGGCTACACCTTC. The full variable domain, completed using reference TRBV29-1 and TRBJ1-2, is SAVISQKPSRDICQRGTSLTIQCQVDSQVTMMFWYRQQPGQSLTLIATANQGSEATYESGFVIDKFPISRPNLTFSTLTVSNMSPEDSSIYLCSVGDRDNYGYTFGSGTRLTVV.

This clonotype came up many times. The genes are TRBV6-4 and TRBJ1-1; TRBD1 might be the D (6 bases). This CDR3 has 15 residues. Between the trimmed V and J ends, which lost 0 bases and 4 bases, there was a span of 12 bases. Per germline, CDR1 MRHNA and CDR2 SNTAGT. Written as DNA, the CDR3 is TGTGCCAGCAGTGACTCGCCGGGGGCTCGCACTGAAGCTTTCTTT. Protein: CASSDSPGARTEAFF.

This clonotype occurred a few times. The rearrangement links TRBV6-5 to TRBJ1-1; TRBD1 is a possible D gene (6 bases). Germline V lookup: CDR1 MNHEY, CDR2 SVGAGI. CDR3 size: 13 residues. Trimming left V 6 bases short and J 4 bases short, with 12 bases between. In nucleotides, the CDR3 is TGTGCCAGCAGGGGGGGGCAAGGCACTGAAGCTTTCTTT. Translated, it gives CASRGGQGTEAFF.

This clonotype came up a few times. V is TRBV2 and J is TRBJ1-2; D gene ambiguous. This CDR3 contains 13 residues. Trimming stripped 7 bases from V and 0 bases from J, with 9 bases between. The germline CDR1 and CDR2 sequences are SNHLY and FYNNEI. The CDR3 bases are TGTGCCAGCAATTTACCCGCTAACTATGGCTACACCTTC. This encodes CASNLPANYGYTF.

This clonotype was detected only a few times. The CDR3 protein is CASSYSSPITYEQYF. The CDR3 nucleotides read TGTGCCAGCAGTTACTCGAGCCCCATAACCTACGAGCAGTACTTC. This sequence joins TRBV6-5 and TRBJ2-7; unclear D gene. This CDR3 spans 15 amino acids. Germline lookup yields CDR1 MNHEY and CDR2 SVGAGI. Trimming left V 0 bases short and J 2 bases short, with 11 bases between.

In this sample, this clonotype turned up many times. V gene TRBV7-9 combines with J gene TRBJ1-1; D is unclear. This CDR3 has 14 residues. Germline V gene sequence: CDR1 SEHNR, CDR2 FQNEAQ (reference sequence). Trimming removed 1 base from V and 3 bases from J, with 9 bases in between. The CDR3 spells CASSLVLSDTEAFF. In nucleotides, the CDR3 is TGTGCCAGCAGCTTAGTCTTGAGTGACACTGAAGCTTTCTTT. Complete variable domain (other parts from reference TRBV7-9 and TRBJ1-1): DTGVSQNPRHKITKRGQNVTFRCDPISEHNRLYWYRQTLGQGPEFLTYFQNEAQLEKSRLLSDRFSAERPKGSFSTLEIQRTEQGDSAMYLCASSLVLSDTEAFFGQGTRLTVV.

This sequence joins TRBV19 and TRBJ1-5; D unresolved. The germline V gene has CDR1 LNHDA and CDR2 SQIVND (reference sequence). Trimming cost V 2 bases and J 4 bases, with 6 bases left between them. The CDR3 spans 13 residues. DNA for the CDR3: TGTGCCAGTAGTATACTCGGGAATCAGCCCCAGCATTTT. This gives the protein CASSILGNQPQHF.

In its sample, this clonotype was seen many times. The J gene is TRBJ2-7, the V gene TRBV20-1; D may match TRBD1 or TRBD2 (5 bases each). Germline assignment: CDR1 DFQATT and CDR2 SNEGSKA (reference sequence). V lost 7 bases and J lost 3, with 19 bases in between. CDR3 length: 14 residues. The CDR3 here is CSVMLTGGDYEQYF. The CDR3 DNA sequence: TGCAGTGTGATGTTGACTGGGGGTGACTACGAGCAGTACTTC.

The chain combines TRBV3-1 with TRBJ1-3; D possibly corresponds to TRBD1 (5 bases). Germline V CDR1 and CDR2: LGHDT, YNNKEL (reference sequence). Trimming pared 4 bases from V and 11 bases from J, leaving 12 bases between. The CDR3 has 12 amino acids. CDR3 DNA: TGTGCCAGCAGCCTTAGGGGAGCGGCCATATATTTT. This codes for CASSLRGAAIYF. The entire variable domain, with the rest obtained from reference TRBV3-1 and TRBJ1-3, is as follows: DTAVSQTPKYLVTQMGNDKSIKCEQNLGHDTMYWYKQDSKKFLKIMFSYNNKELIINETVPNRFSPKSPDKAHLNLHINSLELGDSAVYFCASSLRGAAIYFGEGSWLTVV.

Notes on this clonotype: At one end the junction does not follow the germline gene, possibly because of a read error. The V and J genes are TRBV10-3 and TRBJ1-2; a weak D match, TRBD1 (5 bases). The germline V gene has CDR1 ENHRY and CDR2 SYGVKD. CDR3 size: 12 residues. DNA of the CDR3: TGTGCCATCAGTGTACGGGGACCGAAGACCCACTTC. Amino acids: CAISVRGPKTHF.

A word on this clonotype: With a much larger clone just one base away, this may be a read error. V usage is TRBV20-1 and J usage is TRBJ2-7; tentatively, D is TRBD1 (5 bases). The CDR3 loop spans 13 amino acids. Germline V gene lookup returns CDR1 DFQATT and CDR2 SNEGSKA (reference sequence). The CDR3 bases are TGCAGTGCTAGAGATACAGGAACCTACGAGCGGTACTTC. Protein product: CSARDTGTYERYF.

The V gene is TRBV6-5, the J gene TRBJ1-6; 7 bases align to TRBD1. CDR1 and CDR2 from the germline V gene are MNHEY and SVGAGI. V shed 5 bases and J 9 bases; nucleotides not matched to a gene: 16. This CDR3 is 17 amino acids long. In nucleotides, the CDR3 is TGTGCCAGCAGTGATAAACGTTCAGGGGGTTTCGGTTCACCCCTCCACTTT. This sequence encodes CASSDKRSGGFGSPLHF.

At least ten counts were recorded for this clonotype. This chain links TRBV7-6 with TRBJ2-5, with TRBD2 matching over 8 bases. Germline V lookup: CDR1 SGHVS, CDR2 FNYEAQ. The trim removed 5 bases at V and 3 bases at J, leaving 11 bases unmatched. This CDR3 contains 16 residues. This CDR3 is CASSPQLTGGKETQYF. CDR3 sequence (DNA): TGTGCCAGCAGCCCCCAACTAACGGGAGGGAAAGAGACCCAGTACTTC.

This rearrangement joins TRBV4-1 to TRBJ1-4; 8 bases line up with TRBD1. With V trimmed by 0 bases and J by 8 bases, 8 bases remained unmatched. The CDR3 has 16 residues. The germline gives CDR1 MGHRA, CDR2 YSYEKL. CDR3 amino acids: CASSQESAGGDEKLFF. DNA of the CDR3: TGCGCCAGCAGCCAAGAGTCGGCAGGGGGCGACGAAAAACTGTTTTTT.

This clonotype came up many times. The V gene is TRBV12-3 or TRBV12-4, the J gene TRBJ2-5; unclear D gene. V was clipped by 4 bases and J by 5 bases, with 14 bases between them. The CDR3 is 14 amino acids. This chain's CDR3 is CASSYGLTSETQYF. The CDR3 DNA reads as TGTGCCAGCAGTTACGGTCTGACGTCGGAGACCCAGTACTTC.

This clonotype has a count of ten or more. The chain employs TRBV6-5 and TRBJ1-1; D not resolved. V was pared by 0 bases and J by 1 base, with 3 bases between. This CDR3 spans 13 amino acids. Per germline, CDR1 MNHEY and CDR2 SVGAGI. In DNA form, the CDR3 reads TGTGCCAGCAGTTACTCTTGGAACACTGAAGCTTTCTTT. Amino acids: CASSYSWNTEAFF.

This chain connects TRBV27 to TRBJ1-5, with D unclear. Per the germline V gene, CDR1 is MNHEY and CDR2 is SMNVEV (reference sequence). Trimming took off 0 bases at V and 5 bases at J, with 8 bases between the two ends. The CDR3 is made up of 14 amino acids. CDR3 sequence reads: CASSLSGMDQPQHF. The DNA of the CDR3 is TGTGCCAGCAGTTTATCGGGTATGGATCAGCCCCAGCATTTT.